Sequencing of this TCR beta chain was carried out in a study of T-cell memory formation after mild COVID-19. Study-wide results and limits: Confirmation of SARS-CoV-2 specificity was lacking for second-wave clones peaking day 37.

TCRdb independently ran MiXCR on the 5' RACE reads; one entry per CDR3 protein. Of roughly 500,000 distinct CDR3 sequences in the sample, about 20% were seen once. The length of the CDR3 is 15 residues. Germline V gene lookup returns CDR1 KGHDR and CDR2 SFDVKD. Trimming removed 6 bases at V and 2 bases at J, with 14 bases between. For this clonotype: The antigen is not known.

The material sequenced was PBMCs or a T cell subset sorted from them (not recorded which). The receptor's source is an adult woman who had mild COVID-19 (a few samples of this study predate the infection). Cell type and time point are not known. V is TRBV24-1 and J is TRBJ2-3, with no clear D. The CDR3 protein is CATSLNSQFTDTQYF. The CDR3 coding sequence is TGTGCCACCAGTCTAAACAGCCAATTCACAGATACGCAGTATTTT.